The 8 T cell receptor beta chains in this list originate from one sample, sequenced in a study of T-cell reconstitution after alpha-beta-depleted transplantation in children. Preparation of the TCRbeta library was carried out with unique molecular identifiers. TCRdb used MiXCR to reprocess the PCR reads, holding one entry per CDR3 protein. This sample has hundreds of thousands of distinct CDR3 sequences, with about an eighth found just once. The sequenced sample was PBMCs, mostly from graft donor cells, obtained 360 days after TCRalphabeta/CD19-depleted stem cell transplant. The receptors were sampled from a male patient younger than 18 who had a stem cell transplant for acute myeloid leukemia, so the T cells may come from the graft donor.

Here the CDR3 reads CASSRSGAPYGYTF. In DNA form, the CDR3 reads TGTGCCAGCAGTAGATCAGGGGCTCCCTATGGCTACACCTTC. The gene calls are TRBV28 and TRBJ1-2, with a possible D match to TRBD1 (6 bases). CDR3 length: 14 amino acids. Germline V gene lookup returns CDR1 MDHEN and CDR2 SYDVKM. Trimming removed 5 bases from V and 4 bases from J, with 14 bases in between.

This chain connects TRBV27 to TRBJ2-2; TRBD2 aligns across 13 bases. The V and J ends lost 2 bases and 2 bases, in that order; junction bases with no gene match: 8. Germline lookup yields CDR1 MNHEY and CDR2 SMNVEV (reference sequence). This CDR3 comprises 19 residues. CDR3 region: CASSLGLAGDLLNTGELFF. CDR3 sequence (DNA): TGTGCCAGCAGTTTAGGACTAGCGGGAGACCTCCTTAACACCGGGGAGCTGTTTTTT.

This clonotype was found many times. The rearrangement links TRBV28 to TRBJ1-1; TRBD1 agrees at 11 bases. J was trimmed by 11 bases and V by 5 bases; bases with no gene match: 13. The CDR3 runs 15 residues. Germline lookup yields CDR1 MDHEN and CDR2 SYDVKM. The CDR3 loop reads CASSTGQGAAFSAFF. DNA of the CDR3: TGTGCCAGCAGTACCGGACAGGGGGCTGCGTTTTCGGCTTTCTTT.

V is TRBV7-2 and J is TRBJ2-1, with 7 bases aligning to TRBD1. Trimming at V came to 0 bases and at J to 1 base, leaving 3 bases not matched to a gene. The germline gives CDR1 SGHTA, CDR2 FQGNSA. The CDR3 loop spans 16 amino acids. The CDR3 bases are TGTGCCAGCAGCTTAGCTGGGACAGAGTCCTACAATGAGCAGTTCTTC. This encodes CASSLAGTESYNEQFF.

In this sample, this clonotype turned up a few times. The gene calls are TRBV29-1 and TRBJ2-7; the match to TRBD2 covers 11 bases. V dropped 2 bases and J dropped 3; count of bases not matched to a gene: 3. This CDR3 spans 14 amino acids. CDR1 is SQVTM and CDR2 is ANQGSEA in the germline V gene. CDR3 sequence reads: CSVELTSGSYEQYF. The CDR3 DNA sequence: TGCAGCGTTGAACTCACTAGCGGGAGCTACGAGCAGTACTTC.

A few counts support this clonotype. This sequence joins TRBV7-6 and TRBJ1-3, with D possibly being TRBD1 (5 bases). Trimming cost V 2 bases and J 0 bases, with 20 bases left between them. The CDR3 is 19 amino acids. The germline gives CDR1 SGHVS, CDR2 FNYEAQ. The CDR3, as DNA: TGTGCCAGCAGCTTATTTTCAGAAGGGGCATATTACTCTGGAAACACCATATATTTT. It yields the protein CASSLFSEGAYYSGNTIYF.

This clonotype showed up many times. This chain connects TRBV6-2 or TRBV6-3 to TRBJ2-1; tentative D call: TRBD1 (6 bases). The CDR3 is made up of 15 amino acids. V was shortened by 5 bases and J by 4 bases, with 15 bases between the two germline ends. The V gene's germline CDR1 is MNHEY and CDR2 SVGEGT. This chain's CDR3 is CASSRETGTYNEQFF. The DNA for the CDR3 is TGTGCCAGCAGTAGAGAGACAGGAACATACAATGAGCAGTTCTTC.

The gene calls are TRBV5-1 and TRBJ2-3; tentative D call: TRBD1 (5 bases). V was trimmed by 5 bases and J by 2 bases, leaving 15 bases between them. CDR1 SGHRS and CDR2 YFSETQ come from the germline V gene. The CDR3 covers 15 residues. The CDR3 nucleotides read TGCGCCAGCAGGCCGTTTAGGGGCCCCACAGATACGCAGTATTTT. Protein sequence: CASRPFRGPTDTQYF.